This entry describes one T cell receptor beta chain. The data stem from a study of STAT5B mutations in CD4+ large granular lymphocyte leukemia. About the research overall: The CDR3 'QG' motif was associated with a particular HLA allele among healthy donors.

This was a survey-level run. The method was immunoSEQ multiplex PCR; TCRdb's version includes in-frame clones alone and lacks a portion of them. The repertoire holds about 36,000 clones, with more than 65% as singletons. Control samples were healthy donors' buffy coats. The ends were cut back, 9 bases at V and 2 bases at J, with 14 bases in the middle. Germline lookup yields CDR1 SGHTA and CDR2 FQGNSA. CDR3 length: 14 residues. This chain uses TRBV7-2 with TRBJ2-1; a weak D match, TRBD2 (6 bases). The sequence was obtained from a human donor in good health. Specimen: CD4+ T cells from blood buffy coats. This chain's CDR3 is CARLSRDPYNEQFF. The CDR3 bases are TGTGCCAGACTCTCGCGGGACCCCTACAATGAGCAGTTCTTC.